The rows below give T cell receptor beta chains drawn from one sample of a study of CD8+CD57+ T cells in acquired aplastic anemia. TCRdb ran MiXCR on the reads and lists one entry per CDR3 protein. The table has approximately 300,000 distinct CDR3 sequences, about 50% seen once. Sequencing was carried out using sorted CD4+, CD8+, or CD8+CD57+ T cells (not recorded which) from PBMCs. The receptor source for this set is a human donor with aplastic anemia. Each CDR3 is given without its conserved first and last residue.

TRBV10-3	TRBJ2-7	AISGAESSYEQY
TRBV5-1	TRBJ1-2	ASSLGRGRDGYT
TRBV7-9	TRBJ2-1	ASSLEDGRSYNEQF
TRBV9	TRBJ2-7	ASSVEDYSSYEQY
TRBV29-1	TRBJ1-2	SVDLGVVGLDGYT
TRBV5-1	TRBJ2-3	ASSLAQGAIDTQY
TRBV18	TRBJ1-5	ASSPSQRGGGGQPQH
TRBV10-3	TRBJ1-6	AISGGPWVGSPLH
TRBV20-1	TRBJ2-3	SARTSGGPDTQY
TRBV24-1	TRBJ1-2	ATSESTGANYGYT
TRBV2	TRBJ2-7	ASRKGLGQGEQY
TRBV12-3/TRBV12-4	TRBJ1-2	ASSPSFGTDYGYT
TRBV6-5	TRBJ2-7	ASKTMSPYEQY
TRBV5-1	TRBJ2-2	ASSLGLAATGELF